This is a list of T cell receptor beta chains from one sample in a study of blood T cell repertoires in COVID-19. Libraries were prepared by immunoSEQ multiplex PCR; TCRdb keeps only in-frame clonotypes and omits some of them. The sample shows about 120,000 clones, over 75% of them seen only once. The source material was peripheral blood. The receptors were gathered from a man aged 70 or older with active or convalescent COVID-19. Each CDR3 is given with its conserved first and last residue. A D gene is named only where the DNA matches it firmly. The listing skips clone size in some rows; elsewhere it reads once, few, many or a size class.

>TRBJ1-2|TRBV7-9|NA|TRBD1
TGTGCCAGCAGCTTAGAGGTCAGGGACAGTGGCTACACCTTC
CASSLEVRDSGYTF
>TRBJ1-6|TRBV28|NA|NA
TGTGCCAGCAATCCAAAGGGGATTTCCTATTCACCCCTCCACTTT
CASNPKGISYSPLHF
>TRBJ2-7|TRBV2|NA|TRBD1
TGTGCCAGCAGTGATTGGGGGACAGACGTCTACGAGCAGTACTTC
CASSDWGTDVYEQYF
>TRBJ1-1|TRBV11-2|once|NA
TGTGCCAGCAGCTCCGCGGGGGGCTCCTCGGAAGCTTTCTTT
CASSSAGGSSEAFF
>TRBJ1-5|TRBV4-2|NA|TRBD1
TGTGCCAGCAGCCTGACAGGGGGAGGGCAGCCCCAGCATTTT
CASSLTGGGQPQHF
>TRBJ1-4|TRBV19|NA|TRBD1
TGTGCCGCTAACAGGGGGCCAGGGGAAGGTGAAAAACTGTTTTTT
CAANRGPGEGEKLFF
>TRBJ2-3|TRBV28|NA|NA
TGTGCCAGCAGCCTCAGGACAGCAGATACGCAGTATTTT
CASSLRTADTQYF
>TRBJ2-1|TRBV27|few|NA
TGTGCCAGCAGGGCGGCGGGGGCCAGTTGGAATGAGCAGTTCTTC
CASRAAGASWNEQFF
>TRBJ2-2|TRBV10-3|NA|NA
TGTGCCATCAGTCCGGGACTTCCCGTACGGGAGCTGTTTTTT
CAISPGLPVRELFF
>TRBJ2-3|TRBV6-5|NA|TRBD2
TGTGCCAGCAGGCCGGGACTAGCAACAGATACGCAGTATTTT
CASRPGLATDTQYF
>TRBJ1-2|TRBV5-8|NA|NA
TGTGCCAGCAGCACGGGACTCGGCGGCTACACCTTC
CASSTGLGGYTF
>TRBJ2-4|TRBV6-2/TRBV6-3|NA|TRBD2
TGTGCCAGCAGTCTCCTCGGGACTAGCGGGTTTCTACCTCACTTC
CASSLLGTSGFLPHF
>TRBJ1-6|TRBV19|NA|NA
TGTGCCAGTAGTGAACAGGGTCCCCGCTCACCCCTCCACTTT
CASSEQGPRSPLHF
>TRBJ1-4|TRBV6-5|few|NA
TGTGCCAGCAGCCTAAGGGGAGGGAATGAAAAACTGTTTTTT
CASSLRGGNEKLFF
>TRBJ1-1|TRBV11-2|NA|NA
TGTGCCAGCAGCTTAGGTGGGGGACTCCGCACTGAAGCTTTCTTT
CASSLGGGLRTEAFF
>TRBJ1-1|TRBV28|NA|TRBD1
TGTGCCAGCACTCCGACAGGGGGCAGGGTCACTGAAGCTTTCTTT
CASTPTGGRVTEAFF
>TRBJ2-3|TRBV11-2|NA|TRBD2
TGTGCCAGCAGCTTAGGTCTAGCGGGAGCCTATCACACAGATACGCAGTATTTT
CASSLGLAGAYHTDTQYF
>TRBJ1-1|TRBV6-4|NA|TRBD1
TGTGCCAGCAGTGTCGGACAGGGGGGGACTGAAGCTTTCTTT
CASSVGQGGTEAFF
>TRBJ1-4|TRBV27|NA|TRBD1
TGTGCCAGCAGTAGGGACAGGGGGAATGAAAAACTGTTTTTT
CASSRDRGNEKLFF
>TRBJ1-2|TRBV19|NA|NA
TGTGCCAGTGGGGCCGGAGGGGTTGGCTACACCTTC
CASGAGGVGYTF
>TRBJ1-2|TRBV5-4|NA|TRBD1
TGTGCCAGCACCATACAGGGGGCTGATGGCTACACCTTC
CASTIQGADGYTF
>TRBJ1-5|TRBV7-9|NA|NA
TGTGCCAGCAGCTTCAGGCAGCCCCAGCATTTT
CASSFRQPQHF
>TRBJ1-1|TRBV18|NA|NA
TGTGCCAGCTCAGTGTCTGAGTTGGAAGCTTTCTTT
CASSVSELEAFF
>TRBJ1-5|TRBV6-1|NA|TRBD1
TGTGCCAGCAGTGAAGAGGGCAGGGGGCCTCCCTATAGCAATCAGCCCCAGCATTTT
CASSEEGRGPPYSNQPQHF
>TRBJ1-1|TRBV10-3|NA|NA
TGTGCCATCAGTGAAAGGGGCCTGAACACTGAAGCTTTCTTT
CAISERGLNTEAFF
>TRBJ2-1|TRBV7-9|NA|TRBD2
TGTGCCAGCAGCCGGGGGGAAGTTCAGTCGCTTGAGCAGTTCTTC
CASSRGEVQSLEQFF
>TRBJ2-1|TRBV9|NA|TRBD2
TGTGCCAGCAGCCTCAGTTCGGGACTAGCGGGAGGGAGGACGCGGAATGAGCAGTTCTTC
CASSLSSGLAGGRTRNEQFF
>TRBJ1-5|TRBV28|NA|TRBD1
TGTGCCAGCAGTTTATCCGGGACAGCAAATCAGCCCCAGCATTTT
CASSLSGTANQPQHF
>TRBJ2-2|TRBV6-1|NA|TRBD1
TGTGCCAGCAGTGAACAACCGGGACAGGGAATGTTCGGGGAGCTGTTTTTT
CASSEQPGQGMFGELFF
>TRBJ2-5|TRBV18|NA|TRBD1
TGTGCCAGCTCACCAAGACAGGGGGGGCAAGAGACCCAGTACTTC
CASSPRQGGQETQYF
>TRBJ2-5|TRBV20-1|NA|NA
TGCAGTGCTAGTGGAAGGACTGATCAAGAGACCCAGTACTTC
CSASGRTDQETQYF
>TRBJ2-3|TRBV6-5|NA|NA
TGTGCCAGCAGCGAGCGGAGGGACACAGATACGCAGTATTTT
CASSERRDTDTQYF
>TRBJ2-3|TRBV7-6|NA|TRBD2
TGTGCCAGCAGCTTAGCGGGAGCGGGAGGAGGGTCGGATACGCAGTATTTT
CASSLAGAGGGSDTQYF
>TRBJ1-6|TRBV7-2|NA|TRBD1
TGTGCCAGCAGCTTACAGGGGGACTATAATTCACCCCTCCACTTT
CASSLQGDYNSPLHF
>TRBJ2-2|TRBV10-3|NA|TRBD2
TGTGCCACCATTGGGACTAGCGGGAGTACGGATCGGGGGGAGCTGTTTTTT
CATIGTSGSTDRGELFF
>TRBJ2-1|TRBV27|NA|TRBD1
TGTGCCAGCAGAAAAAGCGGACAGGGATCCAATGAGCAGTTCTTC
CASRKSGQGSNEQFF
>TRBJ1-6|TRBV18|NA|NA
TGTGCCAGCTCACCGACAGGAGATAATTCACCCCTCCACTTT
CASSPTGDNSPLHF
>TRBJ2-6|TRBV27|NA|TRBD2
TGTGCCAGCACCACCTCAAGCGGGAACTCTGGGGCCAACGTCCTGACTTTC
CASTTSSGNSGANVLTF
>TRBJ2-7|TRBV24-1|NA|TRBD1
TGTGCCACCGCCAAGTCCCTTAAGGACAGGGGATACTACGAGCAGTACTTC
CATAKSLKDRGYYEQYF
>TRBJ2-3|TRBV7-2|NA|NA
TGTGCCAGCAGCCAAGGCTACAGAAGCACAGATACGCAGTATTTT
CASSQGYRSTDTQYF
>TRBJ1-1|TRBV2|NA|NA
TGTGCCAGCAGTGAATTCGGACAGATGAACACTGAAGCTTTCTTT
CASSEFGQMNTEAFF
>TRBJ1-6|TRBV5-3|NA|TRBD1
TGTGCCAACCAAAAGCCCCGGGACAGATACTATAATTCACCCCTCCACTTT
CANQKPRDRYYNSPLHF
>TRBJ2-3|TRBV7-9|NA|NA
TGTGCCAGCAGCTTAAGAACGCGTGAGCGGAGCGACCTAGATACGCAGTATTTT
CASSLRTRERSDLDTQYF
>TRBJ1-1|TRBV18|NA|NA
TGTGCCAGCTCACCACGGGGGGGCCAAGCTTTCTTT
CASSPRGGQAFF
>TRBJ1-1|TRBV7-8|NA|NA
TGTGCCAGCAGCTTGGGACTTACGAACACTGAAGCTTTCTTT
CASSLGLTNTEAFF
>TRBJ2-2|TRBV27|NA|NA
TGTGCCAGCATGACAAGGCTGGCCGGGGAGCTGTTTTTT
CASMTRLAGELFF
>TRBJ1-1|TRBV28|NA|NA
TGTGCCAGCACCCTTCCTTATGGCACGGGGAGGACTGAAGCTTTCTTT
CASTLPYGTGRTEAFF
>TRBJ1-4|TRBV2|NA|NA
TGTGCCAGCAGTGAAGGTAGTGAAAAACTGTTTTTT
CASSEGSEKLFF
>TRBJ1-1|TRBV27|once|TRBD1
TGTGCCAGCAGTTTCCGGACAGGTCCAGCTTTCTTT
CASSFRTGPAFF
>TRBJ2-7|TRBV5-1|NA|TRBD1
TGCGCCAGCAGCTTGGAGTTGAACAGGGGTGGATCCTACGAGCAGTACTTC
CASSLELNRGGSYEQYF
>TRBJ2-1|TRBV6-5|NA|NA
TGTGCCAGCAGTTACTTCGATGAGCAGTTCTTC
CASSYFDEQFF
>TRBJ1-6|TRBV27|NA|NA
TGTGCCAGCAGCCCACGGGTTTTTAATTCACCCCTCCACTTT
CASSPRVFNSPLHF
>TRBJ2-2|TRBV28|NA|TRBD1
TGTGCCAGCAGTTTTGGCGGGACAGGGGGCACCGGGGAGCTGTTTTTT
CASSFGGTGGTGELFF
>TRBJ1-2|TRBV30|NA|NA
TGTGCCTGGAGCCAGGGGACTAACTATGGCTACACCTTC
CAWSQGTNYGYTF
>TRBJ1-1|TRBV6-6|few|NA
TGTGCCAGCGAAACGGGGGTGACTGAAGCTTTCTTT
CASETGVTEAFF